This T cell receptor beta chain is from a study of T-cell reconstitution after alpha-beta-depleted transplantation in children. General study points: From newly produced T cells came most of the T-cell counts and diversity one year after transplant. Some patients showed high day-60 TCRbeta diversity, which derived from surviving recipient T cells and thymic progenitors.

The authors prepared the TCRbeta library with unique molecular identifiers. TCRdb reanalysed the PCR reads using MiXCR and keeps one entry per CDR3 protein. The data show 250,000 to 300,000 distinct CDR3 sequences, almost 8% seen once. This clonotype has at least ten counts. As yet, its antigen is unknown. After removal of 3 bases from V and 4 bases from J, the junction contained 10 bases not matched to a gene. This CDR3 spans 16 amino acids. Per the germline V gene, CDR1 is SQVTM and CDR2 is ANQGSEA. The origin of this receptor is a female patient younger than 10 who had a stem cell transplant for Fanconi anemia, so the T cells may come from the graft donor. The material was peripheral blood, obtained 360 days after TCRalphabeta/CD19-depleted stem cell transplant. The rearrangement uses TRBV29-1 and TRBJ2-5; 11 bases match TRBD1. For the CDR3, the DNA is TGCAGCGTTGATGGACAGGGGGCGCGGTGGGGAGAGACCCAGTACTTC. Encoded protein: CSVDGQGARWGETQYF. Using reference TRBV29-1 and TRBJ2-5 for the parts outside the CDR3, the full variable domain is SAVISQKPSRDICQRGTSLTIQCQVDSQVTMMFWYRQQPGQSLTLIATANQGSEATYESGFVIDKFPISRPNLTFSTLTVSNMSPEDSSIYLCSVDGQGARWGETQYFGPGTRLLVL.